Listed here is a single TCR beta chain. Its antigen remains unknown. The data were obtained in a study of T cell repertoires in cytomegalovirus infection. Whole-study context: It was the public TCR beta signatures that indicated both CMV infection and matching HLA type. Notes on the study in general: Of the TCR beta families, the public ones yielded a cumulative frequency that identified carriers of CMV plus the relevant HLA.

TCRdb redid the calling of the reads with MiXCR, one entry per CDR3 protein. The sample carries some 400,000 distinct CDR3 sequences, approximately 32% recorded once. This CDR3 region has 13 residues. V was trimmed by 7 bases and J by 4 bases, leaving 11 bases between them. Germline values: CDR1 SNHLY, CDR2 FYNNEI. The sample comprised PBMCs. The receptor's source is a human donor in good health (CMV status not recorded). Some clones in this sample may be carry-over from other donors' samples. The V and J genes are TRBV2 and TRBJ1-5, with D perhaps matching TRBD1 (5 bases). CDR3 residues: CASIRDLNQPQHF. CDR3 in DNA: TGTGCCAGCATAAGGGACCTAAATCAGCCCCAGCATTTT.